This entry lists 5 T cell receptor beta chains sequenced from one sample in a study of long-term antiretroviral therapy in people with HIV. Version v3.0 of the immunoSEQ assay ran at survey level. Assay used: immunoSEQ multiplex PCR; TCRdb lists only in-frame clones, some missing. The sample holds about 22,000 clones, just over 85% seen once. The sequences come from unsorted PBMCs, collected 1.3 years after starting antiretroviral therapy. The receptor set was obtained from a man between 60 and 75 years old with HIV.

This clone was counted a single time. The gene calls are TRBV7-9 and TRBJ2-2; 10 bases are a match to TRBD1. This CDR3 spans 18 amino acids. Germline V gives CDR1 SEHNR, CDR2 FQNEAQ (reference sequence). V was clipped by 2 bases and J by 3 bases; unmatched bases: 9. CDR3 protein: CASSLPLGQGPDTGELFF. The CDR3 DNA is TGTGCCAGCAGCTTACCCCTGGGACAGGGGCCCGACACCGGGGAGCTGTTTTTT.

This clone was observed a few times. The chain joins TRBV28 to TRBJ1-1; no clear D gene. V was pared by 8 bases and J by 10 bases, with 20 bases between. Germline V CDR1 and CDR2: MDHEN, SYDVKM. This CDR3 is built from 13 residues. The CDR3 sequence is CASGRWSTKVAFF. The CDR3 DNA reads TGTGCCAGCGGTAGGTGGTCCACGAAGGTAGCTTTCTTT. Filled out from reference TRBV28 and TRBJ1-1, the complete variable domain reads DVKVTQSSRYLVKRTGEKVFLECVQDMDHENMFWYRQDPGLGLRLIYFSYDVKMKEKGDIPEGYSVSREKKERFSLILESASTNQTSMYLCASGRWSTKVAFFGQGTRLTVV.

This chain uses TRBV18 with TRBJ1-1, with 10 bases aligning to TRBD1. The CDR3 runs 16 residues. Trimming cost V 3 bases and J 2 bases; bases outside gene matches: 6. Germline V gene sequence: CDR1 KGHSH, CDR2 LQKENI. The CDR3 spells CASSPRGQGINTEAFF. CDR3 coding DNA: TGTGCCAGCTCACCCCGGGGACAGGGGATTAACACTGAAGCTTTCTTT.

CDR3 DNA: TGTGCCAGCAGTGTTTTGCGGGTAGCCGACGAGCAGTACTTC. This encodes CASSVLRVADEQYF. The rearrangement links TRBV2 to TRBJ2-7; D is perhaps TRBD2 (5 bases). Germline values: CDR1 SNHLY, CDR2 FYNNEI. The CDR3 sequence is 14 residues long. Trimming left V 4 bases short and J 5 bases short, with 15 bases between.

CDR3 bases: TGCGCCAGCAGCCAAGATGTCTCAGGGATTTGGGGCTACACCTTC. This sequence encodes CASSQDVSGIWGYTF. The chain links TRBV4-1 to TRBJ1-2; possible D gene TRBD1, 5 bases. Looked up from germline, CDR1 is MGHRA and CDR2 is YSYEKL. The CDR3 has 15 residues. Trimming pared 0 bases from V and 8 bases from J, leaving 16 bases between.